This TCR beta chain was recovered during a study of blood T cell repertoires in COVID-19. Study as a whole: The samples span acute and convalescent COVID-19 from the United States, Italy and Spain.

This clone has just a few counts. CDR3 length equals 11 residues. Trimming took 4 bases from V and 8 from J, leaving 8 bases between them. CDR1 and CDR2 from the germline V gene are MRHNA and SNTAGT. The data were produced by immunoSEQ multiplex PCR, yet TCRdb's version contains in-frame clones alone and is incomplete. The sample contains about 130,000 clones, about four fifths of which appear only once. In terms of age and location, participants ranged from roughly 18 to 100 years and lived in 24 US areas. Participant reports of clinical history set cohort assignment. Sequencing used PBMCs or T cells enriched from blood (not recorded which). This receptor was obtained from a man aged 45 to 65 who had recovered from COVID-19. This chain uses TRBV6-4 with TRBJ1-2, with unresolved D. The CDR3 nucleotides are TGTGCCAGCAGTGTGAGACAAGGCTACACCTTC. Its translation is CASSVRQGYTF.